Reported below is one TCR beta chain. The antigen is unknown. These data originate in a study of T cell responses to AZD1222 COVID-19 vaccine. As for the study in general: Second doses that came at about 4 or about 12 weeks were put together.

Clones were read by immunoSEQ multiplex PCR, and TCRdb kept only the in-frame ones, dropping some. The repertoire holds around 180,000 clones, with approximately 86% as singletons. The CDR3 runs 13 residues. V was pared by 8 bases and J by 2 bases, with 11 bases between. Overall study findings and caveats: Among those given AZD1222, only six were seropositive at baseline. The repertoires were collected only after the peak T cell response.

The genes are TRBV12-3 or TRBV12-4 and TRBJ2-3; no clear D gene. The TCR originated in an adult in good health. Sequences were derived from peripheral blood, sampled on day 0 of AZD1222 vaccination. DNA for the CDR3: TGTGCCAGCTGGAATGTCTACACAGATACGCAGTATTTT. Protein sequence: CASWNVYTDTQYF.